The 27 T cell receptor beta chains in this list originate from one sample, sequenced in a study of T cells in Graves' hyperthyroidism and ophthalmopathy (dated by TCRdb to between 2017 and 2020). The library was generated by multiplex PCR. Sequencing relied on an Illumina HiSeq 2000. TCR beta CDR3 regions were amplified from RNA transcripts. The first round of RT-PCR for the TCR CDR3 was performed with the HTBI primer set and the Qiagen OneStep RT-PCR kit. TCRdb trimmed the raw reads at Q25, called clones with MiXCR and kept productive beta chains. Here each entry gathers all rows of one CDR3 protein and keeps the most common genes and DNA. The sample table lists about 290,000 distinct CDR3 sequences, roughly 15% of them with a count of one. Almost 8% of the sample rests with the top ten. The source material was blood. The receptors shown here come from a woman in her twenties or thirties with Graves' hyperthyroidism that later progressed to Graves' ophthalmopathy.

This clonotype was detected ten times or more. V gene TRBV5-5 combines with J gene TRBJ1-2; D not certain. CDR1 and CDR2 from the germline V gene are SGHKS and YYEKEE (reference sequence). Deletions cut 0 bases from V and 6 bases from J, with 9 bases between. CDR3 length: 13 residues. The CDR3 DNA follows: TGTGCCAGCAGCTTGGGAGGTTCTAATGGCTACACCTTC. As protein: CASSLGGSNGYTF. The whole variable domain, remainder taken from reference TRBV5-5 and TRBJ1-2, is DAGVTQSPTHLIKTRGQQVTLRCSPISGHKSVSWYQQVLGQGPQFIFQYYEKEERGRGNFPDRFSARQFPNYSSELNVNALLLGDSALYLCASSLGGSNGYTFGSGTRLTVV.

Points on this clonotype: A read error is possible here, since a much larger clone lies one base away. This chain joins TRBV6-2 or TRBV6-3 and TRBJ2-3; TRBD2 is a possible D gene (6 bases). The length of the CDR3 is 14 residues. CDR1 and CDR2 (germline): MNHEY, SVGEGT. The CDR3 region has the DNA TGTGCCAGTGCGACCGGGACTCTCACAGATGCGCAGTATTTT. It yields the protein CASATGTLTDAQYF.

The J gene is TRBJ2-2, the V gene TRBV10-1, with D unresolved. Germline V gene lookup returns CDR1 WNHNN and CDR2 SYGVQD (reference sequence). Trimming stripped 0 bases from V and 9 bases from J, with 8 bases between. CDR3 length: 13 amino acids. CDR3 region: CASSESLGRELFF. CDR3 DNA: TGCGCCAGCAGTGAGTCCCTCGGTAGGGAGCTGTTTTTT.

About this clonotype itself: The junction differs from germline at one of its ends, possibly a read error. The chain couples TRBV9 to TRBJ2-1; 10 positions match TRBD2. Germline V CDR1 and CDR2: SGDLS, YYNGEE. This CDR3 has 18 amino acids. The CDR3 loop reads CASGVAPSLAGVTNEQFF. Here the CDR3 DNA reads TGTGCCAGCGGCGTAGCCCCATCCCTAGCGGGAGTCACGAATGAGCAGTTCTTC.

The V and J genes are TRBV20-1 and TRBJ2-7; tentatively, D is TRBD2 (6 bases). CDR1 is DFQATT, CDR2 SNEGSKA, per germline (reference sequence). The germline V and J ends were trimmed by 1 base and 0 bases, with 13 bases remaining between them. The CDR3 loop spans 15 amino acids. The CDR3 spells CSARVPSAFSYEQYF. CDR3 coding DNA: TGCAGTGCTAGAGTCCCTAGCGCATTCTCCTACGAGCAGTACTTC.

This clonotype was recorded many times. The chain carries TRBV12-3 or TRBV12-4 and TRBJ2-2, with 14 bases identical to TRBD2. This CDR3 is built from 21 residues. The junction had 14 bases not matched to a gene; V was cut back by 4 bases and J by 1 base. CDR3: CASSSDGTSGSRGWNTGELFF. Here the CDR3 DNA reads TGTGCCAGCAGTTCCGACGGGACTAGCGGGAGTCGAGGGTGGAACACCGGGGAGCTGTTTTTT.

The sample holds many counts of this clonotype. The V gene is TRBV11-2, the J gene TRBJ2-3; D is perhaps TRBD1 (5 bases). Trimming removed 0 bases from V and 2 bases from J, with 12 bases in between. Per the germline V gene, CDR1 is SGHAT and CDR2 is FQNNGV. This CDR3 region has 16 residues. The chain's CDR3 is CASSLDLGVITDTQYF. CDR3 sequence (DNA): TGTGCCAGCAGCTTAGATCTAGGGGTGATCACAGATACGCAGTATTTT. Supplemented by reference TRBV11-2 and TRBJ2-3, the full variable domain reads EAGVAQSPRYKIIEKRQSVAFWCNPISGHATLYWYQQILGQGPKLLIQFQNNGVVDDSQLPKDRFSAERLKGVDSTLKIQPAKLEDSAVYLCASSLDLGVITDTQYFGPGTRLTVL.

The chain joins TRBV19 to TRBJ2-1, with 7 bases fitting TRBD2. With 9 bases clipped from V and 0 bases from J, the junction kept 8 bases outside the gene matches. The CDR3 sequence is 15 residues long. Germline CDR1 LNHDA, CDR2 SQIVND (reference sequence). The DNA for the CDR3 is TGTGCCAGCGACAACGGGGGGATCTCCTACAATGAGCAGTTCTTC. It translates to CASDNGGISYNEQFF. Full variable domain (missing parts from reference TRBV19 and TRBJ2-1): DGGITQSPKYLFRKEGQNVTLSCEQNLNHDAMYWYRQDPGQGLRLIYYSQIVNDFQKGDIAEGYSVSREKKESFPLTVTSAQKNPTAFYLCASDNGGISYNEQFFGPGTRLTVL.

The rearrangement links TRBV4-3 to TRBJ1-4, with D tentatively TRBD1 (5 bases). Trimming cost V 3 bases and J 2 bases, with 25 bases left between them. This CDR3 has 20 amino acids. Germline CDR1 reads LGHNA; CDR2 reads YSLEER. The CDR3 loop reads CASSQGMLRGMTSTNEKLFF. DNA of the CDR3: TGCGCCAGCAGCCAGGGGATGCTAAGGGGAATGACGAGCACTAATGAAAAACTGTTTTTT.

Many counts were recorded for this clonotype. The chain carries TRBV27 and TRBJ2-1; 10 bases map to TRBD2. This CDR3 is built from 16 residues. From germline, CDR1 is MNHEY and CDR2 SMNVEV (reference sequence). V was pared by 6 bases and J by 4 bases, with 9 bases of the junction left unmatched. DNA of the CDR3: TGTGCCAGCAGACCCCTAGCGGGAGCCCAATACAATGAGCAGTTCTTC. As protein: CASRPLAGAQYNEQFF.

This clonotype was counted many times. V and J are TRBV6-2 or TRBV6-3 and TRBJ2-2; the D is unclear. CDR1 and CDR2 from the germline V gene are MNHEY and SVGEGT. Trimming removed 5 bases from V and 0 bases from J, with 7 bases in between. The CDR3 has 14 residues. DNA for the CDR3: TGTGCCAGCAGTCGGAGTGCGAACACCGGGGAGCTGTTTTTT. Its protein is CASSRSANTGELFF.

This clonotype has ten or more counts. The chain joins TRBV7-8 to TRBJ2-7; D is possibly TRBD1 (6 bases). Per the germline V gene, CDR1 is SGHVS and CDR2 is FQNEAQ. The CDR3 covers 16 residues. V dropped 4 bases and J dropped 2 bases, with 18 bases sitting between them. The CDR3, as DNA: TGTGCCAGCAGCTCCATCAGGGGTAACTCCCCCTACGAGCAGTACTTC. It is translated as CASSSIRGNSPYEQYF.

This clonotype was detected ten times or more. This rearrangement joins TRBV6-5 to TRBJ2-1; TRBD2 is a possible D gene (6 bases). In germline, CDR1 is MNHEY, CDR2 SVGAGI. V lost 1 base and J lost 8, with 9 bases in between. This CDR3 spans 13 amino acids. The CDR3 here is CASSYLWGDEQFF. The CDR3 region has the DNA TGTGCCAGCAGTTACTTGTGGGGGGATGAGCAGTTCTTC.

The rearrangement links TRBV19 to TRBJ1-2, with D possibly being TRBD1 (5 bases). Germline V gene sequence: CDR1 LNHDA, CDR2 SQIVND (reference sequence). The CDR3 length is 13 residues. Trimming stripped 5 bases from V and 5 bases from J, with 12 bases between. CDR3 in amino acids: CASSLMGRYGYTF. CDR3 nucleotides: TGTGCCAGTAGTCTCATGGGACGGTATGGCTACACCTTC.

The CDR3: CAPRRDGHRHRTGNTIYF. The CDR3 nucleotides read TGTGCCCCCCGGAGGGATGGACACCGCCATAGAACTGGAAACACCATATATTTT. This chain connects TRBV7-3 to TRBJ1-3, with a possible D match to TRBD1 (5 bases). CDR1 SGHTA and CDR2 FQGTGA come from the germline V gene. Deletions cut 11 bases from V and 2 bases from J, with 28 bases between. The CDR3 spans 18 residues.

The chain employs TRBV6-2 or TRBV6-3 and TRBJ2-2; no clear D gene. Trimming cost V 6 bases and J 5 bases, with 10 bases left between them. The CDR3 is made up of 13 amino acids. Germline V gives CDR1 MNHEY, CDR2 SVGEGT. DNA of the CDR3: TGTGCCAGCAGACCGCGGAAAACCGGGGAGCTGTTTTTT. It is translated as CASRPRKTGELFF.

In the case of this clonotype: A much larger clone differs by one base, so this may be a read error. This chain connects TRBV28 to TRBJ2-2; 7 bases match TRBD2. Germline CDR1 and CDR2: MDHEN and SYDVKM. This CDR3 contains 16 residues. V trimming: 6 bases; J trimming: 5 bases; junction bases outside the gene matches: 12. CDR3 DNA sequence: TGTGCCAGCAGCCTCGGGATTAGCGGGTATACCGGGGAGCTGTTTTTT. It yields the protein CASSLGISGYTGELFF.

In its sample, this clonotype was seen many times. The genes are TRBV7-2 and TRBJ2-7, with TRBD2 matching 10 bases. This CDR3 is built from 15 residues. The germline V gene encodes CDR1 SGHTA and CDR2 FQGNSA. J lost 0 bases, V lost 6 bases, and 5 bases had no gene match. The CDR3, as DNA: TGTGCCAGCAGAGATTTAGCGGGGGGCTCCTACGAGCAGTACTTC. It translates to CASRDLAGGSYEQYF.

This chain connects TRBV20-1 to TRBJ2-3; D is perhaps TRBD2 (6 bases). Germline CDR1 DFQATT, CDR2 SNEGSKA (reference sequence). Trimming removed 0 bases from V and 3 bases from J, with 22 bases in between. The CDR3 consists of 18 residues. In DNA, the CDR3 is TGCAGTGCTAGAGATCTTTGGCTAGCGAGAGGTCGGACAGATACGCAGTATTTT. Translating gives CSARDLWLARGRTDTQYF.

This clonotype showed up many times. The chain recombines TRBV5-1 with TRBJ1-1; tentative D call: TRBD1 (6 bases). The V end was cut by 7 bases, the J end by 0 bases, with 7 bases between. The CDR3 covers 12 residues. Per germline, CDR1 SGHRS and CDR2 YFSETQ. CDR3 region: CASGQLNTEAFF. The CDR3 DNA sequence: TGCGCCAGCGGACAGTTGAACACTGAAGCTTTCTTT.

This rearrangement joins TRBV3-1 to TRBJ2-2; 11 positions match TRBD2. The CDR3 spans 18 residues. Losses at the gene ends were 4 bases for V and 6 bases for J; bases not matched to a gene: 13. CDR1 is LGHDT and CDR2 is YNNKEL in the germline V gene (reference sequence). CDR3 region: CASSLGTSGKGGAGELFF. In DNA, the CDR3 is TGTGCCAGCAGCCTAGGGACTAGCGGAAAGGGGGGAGCCGGGGAGCTGTTTTTT.

Points on this clonotype: A much larger clone is a single base away; this may be a read error. The genes are TRBV20-1 and TRBJ2-1, with D perhaps given as TRBD1 or TRBD2 (5 bases each). CDR1 is DFQATT and CDR2 is SNEGSKA in the germline V gene (reference sequence). This CDR3 comprises 17 residues. The CDR3 here is CSASSVFEGSSYNKQFF. Here the CDR3 DNA reads TGCAGTGCTAGTTCGGTTTTCGAGGGGAGCTCCTACAATAAGCAGTTCTTC.

This clonotype occurred many times. This chain links TRBV20-1 with TRBJ2-1; D call uncertain. Trimming took off 1 base at V and 0 bases at J, with 13 bases between the two ends. Germline V CDR1 and CDR2: DFQATT, SNEGSKA (reference sequence). This CDR3 has 16 amino acids. CDR3 in amino acids: CSARVPGMSSYNEQFF. The CDR3 region has the DNA TGCAGTGCTAGAGTACCCGGCATGAGCTCCTACAATGAGCAGTTCTTC.

In its sample, this clonotype was seen many times. This rearrangement joins TRBV20-1 to TRBJ2-1, with D possibly being TRBD2 (7 bases). Deletions cut 1 base from V and 6 bases from J, with 16 bases between. CDR3 size: 15 residues. Germline V lookup: CDR1 DFQATT, CDR2 SNEGSKA (reference sequence). The CDR3 DNA reads TGCAGTGCTAGAGGGAGGGGGAGGGCCCTCAATGAGCAGTTCTTC. This sequence encodes CSARGRGRALNEQFF.

A few counts support this clonotype. The chain couples TRBV6-2 or TRBV6-3 to TRBJ2-7; perhaps D is TRBD1 or TRBD2 (6 bases each). With 6 bases removed from V and 6 bases from J, the gap between germline ends came to 9 bases. The CDR3 loop spans 11 amino acids. Germline V gene data show CDR1 as MNHEY and CDR2 as SVGEGT. CDR3 protein: CASRKGGEQYF. CDR3 coding DNA: TGTGCCAGCAGGAAGGGGGGCGAGCAGTACTTC.

This clonotype occurred many times. The rearrangement uses TRBV28 and TRBJ1-1; 10 bases align to TRBD1. Losses at the gene ends were 9 bases for V and 7 bases for J; bases not matched to a gene: 14. This CDR3 comprises 15 residues. Germline V gene data show CDR1 as MDHEN and CDR2 as SYDVKM. CDR3 region: CASPGQGNGFGEAFF. DNA of the CDR3: TGTGCCAGTCCGGGACAGGGGAACGGTTTCGGTGAAGCTTTCTTT.

The chain is built from TRBV12-3 or TRBV12-4 and TRBJ2-7; 12 bases align to TRBD2. The CDR3 is 20 residues long. V lost 3 bases, J lost 3 bases, and 18 bases stayed unmatched. CDR3 DNA: TGTGCCAGCAGTTTTCTACTACCGGGACTAGCGGGTACAGGAGGCTACGAGCAGTACTTC. Translating gives CASSFLLPGLAGTGGYEQYF.